This record looks at one T cell receptor (beta chain) sequence and its context. Authors' processing steps: Scientists estimated how many nucleated cells there were by amplifying reference gene primers. Measured with immunoSEQ multiplex PCR; TCRdb has only the in-frame clones, and not every one. D and trimming come from the DNA, and the V and J calls and clone size come from that table. Found here are 30,000 to 35,000 clones, 65% to 90% of them singletons; the top ten hold under 9.5%. The data derive from a study of blood T cell repertoires in COVID-19. Overall study: Acute and convalescent COVID-19 samples came from the United States, Italy and Spain. Sample material is recorded as cDNA or gDNA derived from T cells, B-cell-depleted T cells, or PBMCs.

Germline CDR1 and CDR2: LNHDA and SQIVND (reference sequence). The CDR3 runs 16 residues. V gave up 5 bases and J gave up 4 bases, with 21 bases separating them. The J gene is TRBJ2-7, the V gene TRBV19; perhaps TRBD2 as D (6 bases). This receptor was identified in an elderly man with active COVID-19. The sample taken for sequencing was peripheral blood. The DNA for the CDR3 is TGTGCCAGTAGTCCATTCCCCCGGGGGAGACGATACGAGCAGTACTTC. The encoded protein is CASSPFPRGRRYEQYF.